A single TCR beta chain is shown here with its context. What it binds is not known. This could be a read error, since a much larger clone is one nucleotide away. The authors amplified TCR beta CDR3 regions, and they did so from RNA transcripts for repertoire sequencing. The authors performed first-round RT-PCR with HTBI primers and then a second-round multiplex PCR. Each CDR3 protein gets one entry after TCRdb re-called the multiplex PCR reads with MiXCR. The sample consists of 1 million to 1.3 million distinct CDR3 sequences, 35% to 45% of them appearing once. With 4 bases removed from V and 4 bases from J, the gap between germline ends came to 22 bases. The length of the CDR3 is 17 residues. Germline V gives CDR1 MNHEY, CDR2 SVGAGI. The data belong to a study of Graves' ophthalmopathy and Graves' hyperthyroidism. Study details: Calling hyperthyroidism stable required that no ophthalmopathy show up within 18 months of follow-up.

Other autoimmune diseases, uncontrolled infections, pregnancy or lactation excluded patients from enrollment. Clinical symptoms, serum thyroxine, TRAb, thyroid ultrasound and orbital computed tomography formed the basis of diagnosis. Points from the study as a whole: A model built from 13 signatures distinguished ophthalmopathy from stable hyperthyroidism with about 90% sensitivity and 70% to 84% specificity.

This sequence joins TRBV6-5 and TRBJ1-2; D gene unclear. This sequence originates from an adult man with Graves' hyperthyroidism. The sequenced sample consisted of peripheral blood or thyroid tissue (not recorded which). CDR3 region: CASSCYRGSRIGYGYTF. CDR3 in DNA: TGTGCCAGCAGTTGCTACCGCGGTTCGAGGATTGGCTATGGCTACACCTTC.